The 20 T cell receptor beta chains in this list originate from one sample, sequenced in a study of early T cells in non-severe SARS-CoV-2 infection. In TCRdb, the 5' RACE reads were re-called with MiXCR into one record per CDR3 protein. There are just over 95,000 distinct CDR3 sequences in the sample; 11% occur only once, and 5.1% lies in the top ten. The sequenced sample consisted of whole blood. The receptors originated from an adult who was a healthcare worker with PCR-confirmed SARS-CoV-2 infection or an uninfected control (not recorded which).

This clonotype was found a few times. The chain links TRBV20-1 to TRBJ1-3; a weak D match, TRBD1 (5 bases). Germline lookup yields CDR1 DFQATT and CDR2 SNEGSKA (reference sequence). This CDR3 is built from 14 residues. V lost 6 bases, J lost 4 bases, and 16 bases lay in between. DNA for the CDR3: TGCAGTGCCGAAACGGGGACTGGCGGAAACACCATATATTTT. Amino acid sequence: CSAETGTGGNTIYF.

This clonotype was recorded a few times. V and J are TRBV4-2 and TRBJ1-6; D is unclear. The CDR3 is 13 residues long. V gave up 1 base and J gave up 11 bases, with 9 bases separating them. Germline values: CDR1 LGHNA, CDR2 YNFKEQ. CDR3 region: CASSQGMVAPLHF. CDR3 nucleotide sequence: TGTGCCAGCAGCCAAGGGATGGTTGCACCCCTCCACTTT.

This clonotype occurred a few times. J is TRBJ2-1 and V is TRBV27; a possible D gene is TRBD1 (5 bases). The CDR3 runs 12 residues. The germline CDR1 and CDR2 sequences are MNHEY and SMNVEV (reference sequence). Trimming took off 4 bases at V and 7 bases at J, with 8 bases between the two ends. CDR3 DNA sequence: TGTGCCAGCAGTTCCGCAGGGAATGAGCAGTTCTTC. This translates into CASSSAGNEQFF.

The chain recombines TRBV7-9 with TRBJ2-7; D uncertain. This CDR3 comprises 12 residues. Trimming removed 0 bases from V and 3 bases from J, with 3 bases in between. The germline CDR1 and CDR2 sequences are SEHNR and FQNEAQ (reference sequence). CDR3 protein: CASSLADYEQYF. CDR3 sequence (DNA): TGTGCCAGCAGCTTAGCCGACTACGAGCAGTACTTC. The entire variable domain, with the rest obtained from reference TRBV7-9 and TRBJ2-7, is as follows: DTGVSQNPRHKITKRGQNVTFRCDPISEHNRLYWYRQTLGQGPEFLTYFQNEAQLEKSRLLSDRFSAERPKGSFSTLEIQRTEQGDSAMYLCASSLADYEQYFGPGTRLTVT.

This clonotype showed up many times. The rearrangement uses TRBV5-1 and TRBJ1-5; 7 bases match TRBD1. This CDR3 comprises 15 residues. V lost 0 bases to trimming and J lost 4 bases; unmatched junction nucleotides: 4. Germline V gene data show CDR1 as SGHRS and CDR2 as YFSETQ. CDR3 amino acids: CASSLGQGGNQPQHF. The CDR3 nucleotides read TGCGCCAGCAGCTTGGGACAGGGTGGAAATCAGCCCCAGCATTTT.

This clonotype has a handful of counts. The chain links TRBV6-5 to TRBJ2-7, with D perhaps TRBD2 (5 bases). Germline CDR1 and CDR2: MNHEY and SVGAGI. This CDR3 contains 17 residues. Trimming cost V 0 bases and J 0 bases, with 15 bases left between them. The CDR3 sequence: CASSYSLPGINSYEQYF. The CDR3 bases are TGTGCCAGCAGTTACTCGTTACCGGGGATTAACTCCTACGAGCAGTACTTC.

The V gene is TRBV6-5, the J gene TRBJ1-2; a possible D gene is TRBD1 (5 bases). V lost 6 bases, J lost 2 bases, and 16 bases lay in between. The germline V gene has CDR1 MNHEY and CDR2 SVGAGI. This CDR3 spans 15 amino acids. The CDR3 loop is CASSPTADSNYGYTF. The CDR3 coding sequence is TGTGCCAGCAGCCCGACAGCCGATTCGAACTATGGCTACACCTTC.

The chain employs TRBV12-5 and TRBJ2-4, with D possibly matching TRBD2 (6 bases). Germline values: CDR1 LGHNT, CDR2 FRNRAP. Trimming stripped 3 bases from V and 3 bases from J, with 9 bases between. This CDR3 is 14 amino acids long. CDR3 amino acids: CASGLGGDKNIQYF. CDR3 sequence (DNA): TGTGCTAGTGGTTTAGGAGGGGACAAAAACATTCAGTACTTC.

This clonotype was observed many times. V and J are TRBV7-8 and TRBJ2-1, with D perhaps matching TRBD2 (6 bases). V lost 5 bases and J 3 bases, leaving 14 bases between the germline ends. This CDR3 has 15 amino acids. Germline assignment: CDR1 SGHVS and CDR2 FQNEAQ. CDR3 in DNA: TGTGCCAGCAGCCCGAGCGGGCGTCACTACAATGAGCAGTTCTTC. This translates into CASSPSGRHYNEQFF.

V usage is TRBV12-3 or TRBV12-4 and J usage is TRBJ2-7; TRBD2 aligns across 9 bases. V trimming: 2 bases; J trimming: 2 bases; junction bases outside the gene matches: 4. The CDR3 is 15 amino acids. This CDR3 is CASSLTIAGAYEQYF. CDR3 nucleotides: TGTGCCAGCAGTTTAACGATAGCGGGGGCCTACGAGCAGTACTTC.

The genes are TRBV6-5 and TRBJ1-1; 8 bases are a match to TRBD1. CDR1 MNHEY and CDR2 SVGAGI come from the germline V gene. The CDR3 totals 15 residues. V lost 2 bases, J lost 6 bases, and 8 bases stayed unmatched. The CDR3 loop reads CASSYTNPTGAEAFF. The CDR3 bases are TGTGCCAGCAGTTACACGAACCCGACAGGGGCTGAAGCTTTCTTT.

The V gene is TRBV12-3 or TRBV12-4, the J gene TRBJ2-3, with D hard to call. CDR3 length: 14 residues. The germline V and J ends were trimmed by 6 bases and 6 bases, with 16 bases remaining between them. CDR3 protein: CASSPPPLGDTQYF. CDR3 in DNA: TGTGCCAGCAGCCCACCCCCACTGGGCGATACGCAGTATTTT.

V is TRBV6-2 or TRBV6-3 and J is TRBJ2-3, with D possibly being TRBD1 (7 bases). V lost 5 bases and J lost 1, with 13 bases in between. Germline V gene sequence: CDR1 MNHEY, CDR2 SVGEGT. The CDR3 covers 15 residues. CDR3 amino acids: CASSRRGPGTDTQYF. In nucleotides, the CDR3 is TGTGCCAGCAGTCGGAGGGGGCCTGGCACAGATACGCAGTATTTT.

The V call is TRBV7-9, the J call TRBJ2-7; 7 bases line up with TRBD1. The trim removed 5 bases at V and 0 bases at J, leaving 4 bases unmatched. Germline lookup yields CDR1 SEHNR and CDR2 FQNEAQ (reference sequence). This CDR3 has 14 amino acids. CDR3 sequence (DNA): TGTGCCAGCAGCCCGAGGGACAGCTCCTACGAGCAGTACTTC. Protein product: CASSPRDSSYEQYF.

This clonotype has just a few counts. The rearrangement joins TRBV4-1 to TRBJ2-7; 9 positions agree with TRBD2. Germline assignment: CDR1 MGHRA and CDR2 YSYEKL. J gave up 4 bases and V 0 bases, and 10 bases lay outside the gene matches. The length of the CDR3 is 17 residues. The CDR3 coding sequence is TGCGCCAGCAGCCAAGACCCCGCCGGCGGGAGGGGGTACGAGCAGTACTTC. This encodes CASSQDPAGGRGYEQYF.

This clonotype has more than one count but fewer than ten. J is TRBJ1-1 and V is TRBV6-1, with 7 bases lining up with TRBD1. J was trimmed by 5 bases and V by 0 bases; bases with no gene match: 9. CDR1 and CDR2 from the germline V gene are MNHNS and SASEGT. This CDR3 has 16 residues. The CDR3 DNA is TGTGCCAGCAGTGAAGCGTCGCGACAGGGACTTACTGAAGCTTTCTTT. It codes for CASSEASRQGLTEAFF.

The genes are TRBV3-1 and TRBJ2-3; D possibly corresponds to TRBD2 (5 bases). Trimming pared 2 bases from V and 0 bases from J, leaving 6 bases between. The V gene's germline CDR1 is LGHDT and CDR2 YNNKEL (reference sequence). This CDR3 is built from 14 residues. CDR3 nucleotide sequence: TGTGCCAGCAGCCAATCGGGGAGCACAGATACGCAGTATTTT. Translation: CASSQSGSTDTQYF.

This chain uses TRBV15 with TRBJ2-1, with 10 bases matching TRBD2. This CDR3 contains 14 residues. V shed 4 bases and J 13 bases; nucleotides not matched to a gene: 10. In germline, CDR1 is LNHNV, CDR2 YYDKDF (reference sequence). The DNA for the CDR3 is TGTGCCACCAGCACACGCACCAGGACTAGCGGCCAGTTCTTC. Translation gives CATSTRTRTSGQFF. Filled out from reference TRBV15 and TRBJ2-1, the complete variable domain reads DAMVIQNPRYQVTQFGKPVTLSCSQTLNHNVMYWYQQKSSQAPKLLFHYYDKDFNNEADTPDNFQSRRPNTSFCFLDIRSPGLGDTAMYLCATSTRTRTSGQFFGPGTRLTVL.

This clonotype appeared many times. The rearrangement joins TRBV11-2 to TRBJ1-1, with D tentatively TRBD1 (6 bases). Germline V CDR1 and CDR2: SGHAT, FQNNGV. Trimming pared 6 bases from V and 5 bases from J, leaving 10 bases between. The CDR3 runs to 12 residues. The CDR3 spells CASSTGRTEAFF. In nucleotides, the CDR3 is TGTGCCAGCAGTACAGGGAGAACTGAAGCTTTCTTT.

The CDR3 loop is CSVELQTYNEQFF. CDR3 in DNA: TGCAGCGTTGAACTGCAGACCTACAATGAGCAGTTCTTC. The genes are TRBV29-1 and TRBJ2-1; no clear D gene. V gave up 2 bases and J gave up 2 bases, with 7 bases separating them. CDR3 size: 13 residues. Germline V gene lookup returns CDR1 SQVTM and CDR2 ANQGSEA.